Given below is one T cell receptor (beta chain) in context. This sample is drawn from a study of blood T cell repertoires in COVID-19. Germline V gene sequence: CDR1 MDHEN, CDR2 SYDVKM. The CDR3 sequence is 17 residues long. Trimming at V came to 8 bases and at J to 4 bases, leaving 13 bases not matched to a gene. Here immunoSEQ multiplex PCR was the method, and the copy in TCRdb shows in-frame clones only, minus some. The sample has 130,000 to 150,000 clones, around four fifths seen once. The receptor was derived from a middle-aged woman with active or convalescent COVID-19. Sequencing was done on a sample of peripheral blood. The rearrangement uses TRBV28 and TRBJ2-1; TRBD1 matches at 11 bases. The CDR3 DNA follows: TGTGCCAGCTTTTCAATCCTTGGACAGGGGGCGTACAATGAGCAGTTCTTC. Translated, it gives CASFSILGQGAYNEQFF.